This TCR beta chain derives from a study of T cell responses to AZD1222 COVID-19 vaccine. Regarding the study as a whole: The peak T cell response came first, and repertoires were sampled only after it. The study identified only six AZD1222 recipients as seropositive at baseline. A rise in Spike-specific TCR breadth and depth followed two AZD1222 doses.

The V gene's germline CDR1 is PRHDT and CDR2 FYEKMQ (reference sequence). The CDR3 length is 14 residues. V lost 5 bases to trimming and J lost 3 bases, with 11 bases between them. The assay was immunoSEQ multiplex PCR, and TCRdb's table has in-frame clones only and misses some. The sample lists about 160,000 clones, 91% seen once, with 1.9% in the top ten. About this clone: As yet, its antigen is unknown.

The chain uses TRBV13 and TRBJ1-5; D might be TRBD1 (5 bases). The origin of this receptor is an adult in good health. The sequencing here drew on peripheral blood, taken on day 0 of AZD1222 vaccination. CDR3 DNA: TGTGCCAGCAGCCTGGGACGGAACAATCAGCCCCAGCATTTT. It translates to CASSLGRNNQPQHF.